This T cell receptor (beta chain) was profiled in a study of blood T cell repertoires in COVID-19. About the study: The study drew acute and convalescent COVID-19 samples from the United States, Italy and Spain.

The CDR3 spans 11 residues. V was pared by 10 bases and J by 0 bases, with 6 bases between. Looked up from germline, CDR1 is SNHLY and CDR2 is FYNNEI. Participants, 18 to 89 years old, spanned 25 or so US areas. Participants were placed into cohorts based on the clinical history they reported. Symptom resolution, clearance, or two negative PCRs marked the recovered donors of Cohort 3. Repertoires were generated with immunoSEQ multiplex PCR, while TCRdb's copy carries only in-frame clones and drops some. This table has almost 500,000 clones, around 85% appearing once. The chain has TRBV2 and TRBJ1-1, with D uncertain. This clonotype originated in a woman aged 55-70 years who had recovered from COVID-19. The sample comprised PBMCs or T cells enriched from blood (not recorded which). The CDR3 loop is CATSLNTEAFF. The CDR3 nucleotides are TGTGCCACCTCTTTGAACACTGAAGCTTTCTTT.